Here is one T cell receptor beta chain with its context. This sample was taken from a study of blood T cells in healthy people across ages. Study in general: With template switching, about one barcoded beta molecule was captured per two T cells.

V lost 6 bases, J lost 1 base, and 14 bases stayed unmatched. Germline-derived CDR1 and CDR2 are LGHNA and YNFKEQ. The CDR3 consists of 18 residues. Extraction of total RNA produced a minimum of 5.5 micrograms from each sample. A J-beta primer mix and a sample-barcoded 5' primer were used in a second PCR of roughly 7 to 12 cycles. Carrying 12 random nucleotides, a template-switch adaptor labeled each individual cDNA molecule. Via MiXCR, TCRdb re-called the 5' RACE reads, giving one row per CDR3 protein. The sample yields hundreds of thousands of distinct CDR3 sequences, around 45% seen once. The sequencing sample was made of blood. The genes are TRBV4-2 and TRBJ2-5; 10 bases line up with TRBD2. The source is a woman between 55 and 75 years old in good health. The CDR3, as DNA: TGTGCCAGCAGTCACAGTCCTAGCGGGAGAGGTGCCCAAGAGACCCAGTACTTC. Its protein is CASSHSPSGRGAQETQYF.